The TCR beta chain under discussion was sequenced for a study of blood T cells in healthy people across ages. The length of the CDR3 is 19 residues. Germline CDR1 and CDR2: ENHRY and SYGVKD. PCR was performed a second time for roughly 7 to 11 cycles using a sample-barcoded 5' primer and a J-beta primer mix. With 12 random nucleotides, a template-switch adaptor tagged each individual cDNA molecule. MiXCR, run by TCRdb on the 5' RACE reads, gives a single entry per CDR3 protein. The table includes almost 800,000 distinct CDR3 sequences, 58% detected once. The clonotype originates from a man between 25 and 39 years old in good health. The chain has TRBV10-3 and TRBJ2-5; D not resolved. With the DNA end fitting TRBJ2-7 better, the J assignment may be wrong. Sequencing was carried out using blood. The CDR3 is CAISEAAAQIGSGVYEQYF. CDR3 coding DNA: TGTGCCATCAGTGAGGCGGCTGCACAGATTGGCTCAGGAGTCTACGAGCAGTACTTC.